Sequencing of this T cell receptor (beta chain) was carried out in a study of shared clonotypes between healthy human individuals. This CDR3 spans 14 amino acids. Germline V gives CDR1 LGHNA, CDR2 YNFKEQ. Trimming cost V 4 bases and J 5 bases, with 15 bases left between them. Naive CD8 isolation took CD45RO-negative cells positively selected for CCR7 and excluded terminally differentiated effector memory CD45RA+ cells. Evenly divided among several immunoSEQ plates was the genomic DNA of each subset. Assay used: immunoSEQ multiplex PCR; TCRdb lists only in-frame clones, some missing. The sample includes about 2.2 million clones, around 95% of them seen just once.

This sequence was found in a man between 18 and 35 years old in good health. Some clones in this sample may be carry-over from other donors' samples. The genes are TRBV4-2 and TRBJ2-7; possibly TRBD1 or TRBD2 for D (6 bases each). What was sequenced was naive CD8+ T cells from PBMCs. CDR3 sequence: CASSPPQRGDEQYF. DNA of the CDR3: TGTGCCAGCAGCCCCCCGCAGAGGGGGGACGAGCAGTACTTC.